These 14 T cell receptor beta chains originate from one sample sequenced in a study of shared clonotypes between healthy human individuals. Some clones are missing from TCRdb's copy, which holds only in-frame ones; the method was immunoSEQ multiplex PCR. This sample has over 950,000 clones, with 70% to 85% found just once. The sequenced sample consisted of memory CD4+ T cells from PBMCs. The subset denotes: CD45RA-negative fraction. These receptors were obtained from a man in his late teens or twenties in good health. Some clones in this sample may be carry-over from other donors' samples.

The rearrangement uses TRBV4-3 and TRBJ1-2; D is perhaps TRBD1 (6 bases). Germline V gene lookup returns CDR1 LGHNA and CDR2 YSLEER. The CDR3 is 16 amino acids. Trimming shortened V by 0 bases and J by 8 bases, and 19 bases separated the two germline ends. CDR3 DNA: TGCGCCAGCAGCCAAGATCGGGAGAGGGGGGCTTGGGGCTACACCTTC. Encoded protein: CASSQDRERGAWGYTF.

This chain joins TRBV4-2 and TRBJ2-2; 7 positions match TRBD2. CDR3 size: 17 residues. V lost 2 bases and J lost 5; bases outside the gene matches: 11. Germline CDR1 reads LGHNA; CDR2 reads YNFKEQ. CDR3 amino acids: CASSQKGRLAATGELFF. Here the CDR3 DNA reads TGTGCCAGCAGCCAAAAAGGTCGGCTAGCGGCGACCGGGGAGCTGTTTTTT.

The DNA of the CDR3 is TGTGCCAGCAGCCCTCCTTCGGGACTAGCGGGAGTGACCCCTCTGGAGCAGTACTTC. Translated, it gives CASSPPSGLAGVTPLEQYF. The chain is built from TRBV27 and TRBJ2-7, with TRBD2 matching over 14 bases. Germline-derived CDR1 and CDR2 are MNHEY and SMNVEV (reference sequence). The CDR3 runs to 19 residues. The V segment lost 6 bases and the J segment 7 bases; nucleotides outside the gene matches: 20.

The rearrangement uses TRBV6-6 and TRBJ1-3, with D maybe TRBD1 (5 bases). Germline-derived CDR1 and CDR2 are MNHNY and SVGAGI (reference sequence). The CDR3 sequence is 14 residues long. Deletions cut 6 bases from V and 4 bases from J, with 13 bases between. The CDR3 reads CASRLRGAGNTIYF. The CDR3 DNA reads TGTGCCAGCAGACTCAGAGGGGCCGGAAACACCATATATTTT.

Only a few counts were recorded for this clone. This chain uses TRBV20-1 with TRBJ2-1; a possible D gene is TRBD2 (5 bases). Germline CDR1 is DFQATT and CDR2 is SNEGSKA (reference sequence). The CDR3 length is 11 residues. The CDR3 nucleotides are TGCAGCGGACTGACCTACAATGAGCAGTTCTTC. This codes for CSGLTYNEQFF.

The J gene is TRBJ1-2, the V gene TRBV28, with TRBD1 matching 9 bases. The germline V gene has CDR1 MDHEN and CDR2 SYDVKM. The junction had 8 bases not matched to a gene; V was cut back by 5 bases and J by 4 bases. This CDR3 spans 15 amino acids. The CDR3 DNA sequence: TGTGCCAGCAGTCCACTGACAGGGGGGAGCTATGGCTACACCTTC. Translating gives CASSPLTGGSYGYTF.

The V call is TRBV28, the J call TRBJ2-2, with TRBD1 matching over 10 bases. Trimming cost V 5 bases and J 5 bases; bases outside gene matches: 8. This CDR3 spans 16 amino acids. CDR1 and CDR2 (germline): MDHEN, SYDVKM. DNA for the CDR3: TGTGCCAGCAGTGCCCCGAGACAGGGGGCGACCGGGGAGCTGTTTTTT. Its protein is CASSAPRQGATGELFF.

The rearrangement links TRBV7-2 to TRBJ2-5, with D perhaps given as TRBD1 or TRBD2 (6 bases each). Germline V lookup: CDR1 SGHTA, CDR2 FQGNSA. The CDR3 extends over 14 amino acids. V dropped 5 bases and J dropped 5 bases, with 15 bases sitting between them. This chain's CDR3 is CASSGGRGGETQYF. CDR3 sequence (DNA): TGTGCCAGCAGCGGGGGCAGGGGAGGTGAGACCCAGTACTTC.

This clone appeared many times. The rearrangement links TRBV11-2 to TRBJ2-2, with D hard to call. Germline loops: CDR1 SGHAT, CDR2 FQNNGV. CDR3 size: 15 residues. Trimming left V 2 bases short and J 4 bases short, with 11 bases between. CDR3 region: CASSLSGVITGELFF. Here the CDR3 DNA reads TGTGCCAGCAGCTTATCGGGCGTCATCACCGGGGAGCTGTTTTTT.

CDR3 nucleotides: TGTGCCAGCAGCTCCCAGGGGACTATACCCACAGATACGCAGTATTTT. Its translation is CASSSQGTIPTDTQYF. V usage is TRBV11-2 and J usage is TRBJ2-3; the D gene is possibly TRBD2 (7 bases). V dropped 4 bases and J dropped 2 bases, with 16 bases sitting between them. CDR3 length equals 16 residues. Germline lookup yields CDR1 SGHAT and CDR2 FQNNGV.

The rearrangement uses TRBV6-1 and TRBJ2-1; 7 bases match TRBD2. Germline CDR1 and CDR2: MNHNS and SASEGT. Unmatched junction bases numbered 2, after V lost 4 bases and J lost 5 bases. The CDR3 consists of 13 residues. The CDR3 reads CASSVREDNEQFF. CDR3 in DNA: TGTGCCAGCAGTGTACGGGAGGACAATGAGCAGTTCTTC.

The CDR3 DNA reads TGTGCCAGCAGTCCTACTCCTAGCGCCAGCTCCTACAATGAGCAGTTCTTC. It codes for CASSPTPSASSYNEQFF. This chain connects TRBV5-6 to TRBJ2-1, with D possibly being TRBD2 (6 bases). Germline V gene sequence: CDR1 SGHDT, CDR2 YYEEEE. The CDR3 covers 17 residues. Trimming took off 5 bases at V and 0 bases at J, with 18 bases between the two ends.

This clone was counted a few times. V is TRBV28 and J is TRBJ2-7; 7 nucleotides agree with TRBD2. The J segment lost 6 bases and the V segment lost 6 bases, leaving 8 bases of the junction unmatched. Germline V gene sequence: CDR1 MDHEN, CDR2 SYDVKM. The CDR3 covers 13 residues. CDR3 loop: CASSWGGVGEQYF. DNA of the CDR3: TGTGCCAGCAGCTGGGGAGGGGTAGGCGAGCAGTACTTC.

V usage is TRBV19 and J usage is TRBJ1-1; D not resolved. This CDR3 is 17 amino acids long. With 7 bases removed from V and 1 base from J, the gap between germline ends came to 22 bases. Germline CDR1 is LNHDA and CDR2 is SQIVND (reference sequence). Here the CDR3 reads CASNNGGYEGTNTEAFF. The CDR3 coding sequence is TGTGCCAGTAATAACGGTGGGTACGAGGGAACGAACACTGAAGCTTTCTTT. The full variable domain, with the rest looked up from reference TRBV19 and TRBJ1-1, is DGGITQSPKYLFRKEGQNVTLSCEQNLNHDAMYWYRQDPGQGLRLIYYSQIVNDFQKGDIAEGYSVSREKKESFPLTVTSAQKNPTAFYLCASNNGGYEGTNTEAFFGQGTRLTVV.